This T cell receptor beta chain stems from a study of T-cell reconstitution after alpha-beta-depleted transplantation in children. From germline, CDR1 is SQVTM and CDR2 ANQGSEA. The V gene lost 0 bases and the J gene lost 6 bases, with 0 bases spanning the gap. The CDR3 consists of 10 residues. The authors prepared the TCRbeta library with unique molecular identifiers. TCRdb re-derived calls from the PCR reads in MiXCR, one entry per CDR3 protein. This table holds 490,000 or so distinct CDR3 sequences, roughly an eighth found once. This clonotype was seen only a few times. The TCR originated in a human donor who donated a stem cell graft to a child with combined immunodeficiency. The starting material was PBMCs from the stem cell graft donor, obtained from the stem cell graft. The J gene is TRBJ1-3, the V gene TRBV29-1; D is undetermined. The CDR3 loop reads CSVEENTIYF. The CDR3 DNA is TGCAGCGTTGAAGAAAACACCATATATTTT. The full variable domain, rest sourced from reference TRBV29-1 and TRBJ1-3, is SAVISQKPSRDICQRGTSLTIQCQVDSQVTMMFWYRQQPGQSLTLIATANQGSEATYESGFVIDKFPISRPNLTFSTLTVSNMSPEDSSIYLCSVEENTIYFGEGSWLTVV.